These 20 T cell receptor beta chains were all obtained from the same sample, sequenced in a study of Tregs in tolerant kidney transplant recipients. The protocol was immunoSEQ multiplex PCR, while the TCRdb copy is restricted to in-frame clones and leaves out a portion. The listing contains some 52,000 clones. This specimen consisted of CD4+ T cells from blood, obtained before the transplant. Receptor source: a human donor who received a combined kidney and bone marrow transplant.

As for this clone: Read sequence stops 3 residues before the CDR3 end, and the germline J gene provides the missing end. The chain carries TRBV19 and TRBJ1-5; D call uncertain. Trimming pared 2 bases from V and 6 bases from J, leaving 14 bases between. The germline V gene encodes CDR1 LNHDA and CDR2 SQIVND (reference sequence). The CDR3 contains 15 residues. The CDR3 loop is CASSISKGSAQPQHF. Partial CDR3 DNA: TGTGCCAGTAGTATATCGAAAGGGTCTGCTCAGCCC. Full variable domain (rest looked up from reference TRBV19 and TRBJ1-5): DGGITQSPKYLFRKEGQNVTLSCEQNLNHDAMYWYRQDPGQGLRLIYYSQIVNDFQKGDIAEGYSVSREKKESFPLTVTSAQKNPTAFYLCASSISKGSAQPQHFGDGTRLSIL.

As to this clone: Read data end 3 residues before the CDR3 end; the end is taken from the germline J gene. The chain joins TRBV19 to TRBJ1-2, with TRBD1 matching over 8 bases. The V gene's germline CDR1 is LNHDA and CDR2 SQIVND (reference sequence). The CDR3 length is 12 residues. CDR3 DNA (partial): TGTGCCAGTAGCTACCACAGGGGGGGG. Its protein is CASSYHRGG. The CDR3 in its entirety is CASSYHRGGYTF.

With regard to this clone: The DNA ends 3 residues before the CDR3 does, and the rest of the CDR3 is filled in from the germline J gene. The V and J genes are TRBV6-1 and TRBJ2-5, with 7 bases matching TRBD1. The germline gives CDR1 MNHNS, CDR2 SASEGT. V lost 4 bases and J lost 4; bases outside the gene matches: 9. The CDR3 loop spans 15 amino acids. The DNA read from the CDR3 is TGTGCCAGCAGTGCCGACCGGGACAGAGGAGAGACC. This translates into CASSADRDRGET. The entire CDR3 protein is CASSADRDRGETQYF.

Concerning this clone: The read ends 3 residues shy of where the CDR3 ends; the end is completed using the germline J gene. V gene TRBV5-1 combines with J gene TRBJ2-1; 7 bases are shared with TRBD2. The germline V gene encodes CDR1 SGHRS and CDR2 YFSETQ. V shed 0 bases, J shed 7 bases, and the junction held 4 bases outside the gene matches. This CDR3 region has 14 residues. CDR3 DNA (partial): TGCGCCAGCAGCTTGGGGGACTATGAAAATGAG. It codes for CASSLGDYENE. The whole CDR3 sequence reads CASSLGDYENEQFF.

With respect to this clone: The CDR3 is cut off 3 residues early in the read; its end comes from the germline J gene. The chain joins TRBV6-2 or TRBV6-3 to TRBJ2-2; 7 bases line up with TRBD1. CDR3 length: 14 amino acids. CDR1 and CDR2 (germline): MNHEY, SVGEGT. J gave up 2 bases and V 6 bases, and 3 bases lay outside the gene matches. The sequenced part of the CDR3 DNA is TGTGCCAGCAGGGGACAGCGAAACACCGGGGAG. Its translation is CASRGQRNTGE. The entire CDR3 is CASRGQRNTGELFF.

Concerning this clone: The read finishes 3 residues shy of the CDR3 end, and the germline J gene is used to complete it. The chain employs TRBV18 and TRBJ2-7; the D gene could be TRBD1 or TRBD2 (5 bases each). Trimming left V 1 base short and J 5 bases short, with 12 bases between. This CDR3 has 14 residues. CDR1 is KGHSH, CDR2 LQKENI, per germline. The CDR3 reads CASSPQAGSNEQYF. The DNA read from the CDR3 is TGTGCCAGCTCACCACAAGCAGGGAGCAACGAG.

Turning to this clone: The CDR3 is cut off 3 residues early in the read; its end comes from the germline J gene. The J gene is TRBJ1-2, the V gene TRBV15, with D possibly being TRBD1 (5 bases). The CDR3 totals 15 residues. The V end lost 0 bases, the J end lost 5 bases, and 13 bases lay between the germline ends. Per germline, CDR1 LNHNV and CDR2 YYDKDF (reference sequence). CDR3 region: CATSRDSQGSYGYTF. The covered CDR3 bases are TGTGCCACCAGCAGAGATAGCCAGGGATCGTATGGC. The entire variable domain, with the rest obtained from reference TRBV15 and TRBJ1-2, is as follows: DAMVIQNPRYQVTQFGKPVTLSCSQTLNHNVMYWYQQKSSQAPKLLFHYYDKDFNNEADTPDNFQSRRPNTSFCFLDIRSPGLGDTAMYLCATSRDSQGSYGYTFGSGTRLTVV.

Comments on this clone: The CDR3 goes on 3 residues after the read ends, and that part is filled in from the germline J gene. The chain links TRBV6-2 or TRBV6-3 to TRBJ2-7, with 8 bases identical to TRBD1. CDR1 and CDR2 (germline): MNHEY, SVGEGT. The CDR3 consists of 14 residues. The V and J ends lost 4 bases and 2 bases, in that order; junction bases with no gene match: 4. The CDR3: CASSFGTGTYEQYF. The CDR3 bases that were read are TGTGCCAGCAGTTTCGGGACAGGCACCTACGAG.

In the case of this clone: The sequence runs out 3 residues before the end of the CDR3; the remainder is reconstructed from the germline J gene. The chain combines TRBV7-9 with TRBJ1-1, with a weak D call TRBD1 (5 bases). This CDR3 has 14 residues. Germline values: CDR1 SEHNR, CDR2 FQNEAQ (reference sequence). V was shortened by 5 bases and J by 3 bases, with 13 bases between the two germline ends. CDR3 DNA, as far as it was read: TGTGCCAGCAGCCCGGTCAGCAGGGACACTGAA. Translation: CASSPVSRDTE. The complete CDR3 sequence is CASSPVSRDTEAFF.

As for this clone: The read is 3 residues too short to cover the CDR3 end, so that end is filled in from the germline J gene. The chain has TRBV6-2 or TRBV6-3 and TRBJ2-3, with 8 bases that match TRBD1. The CDR3 loop spans 16 amino acids. Per germline, CDR1 MNHEY and CDR2 SVGEGT. The trim removed 0 bases at V and 3 bases at J, leaving 5 bases unmatched. CDR3 protein: CASSYSRDRPTDTQYF. The sequenced CDR3 bases are TGTGCCAGCAGTTACTCGAGGGACAGGCCAACAGATACG.

Concerning this clone: Read coverage stops 3 residues before the CDR3 terminus; the germline J gene supplies the remainder. V is TRBV7-8 and J is TRBJ2-2, with 11 nucleotides matching TRBD2. From germline, CDR1 is SGHVS and CDR2 FQNEAQ. V shed 5 bases, J shed 5 bases, and the junction held 7 bases outside the gene matches. The CDR3 is 16 residues long. Incomplete CDR3 DNA: TGTGCCAGCAGCCGGGGACTAGCGGATAGGACCGGGGAG. This codes for CASSRGLADRTGE. The entire CDR3 reads CASSRGLADRTGELFF.

In regard to this clone: The read finishes 3 residues shy of the CDR3 end, and the germline J gene is used to complete it. V and J are TRBV11-3 and TRBJ2-3, with D tentatively TRBD1 (5 bases). Germline V gene data show CDR1 as SGHNT and CDR2 as YENEEA. Deletions cut 3 bases from V and 4 bases from J, with 5 bases between. The CDR3 is made up of 12 amino acids. The sequenced part of the CDR3 DNA is TGTGCCAGCAGCTTGGGGCCAGATACG. This codes for CASSLGPDT. From start to end, the CDR3 is CASSLGPDTQYF.

In the case of this clone: The read comes to an end 3 residues before the CDR3 does, leaving the germline J gene to fill in the end. The V gene is TRBV29-1, the J gene TRBJ1-2; the match to TRBD1 covers 8 bases. The CDR3 contains 14 residues. In germline, CDR1 is SQVTM, CDR2 ANQGSEA. V dropped 5 bases and J dropped 3; count of bases not matched to a gene: 8. The DNA read from the CDR3 is TGCAGCGTTCGACTGGACAGGGTAGACTATGGC. This sequence encodes CSVRLDRVDYG. The CDR3 reads in full as CSVRLDRVDYGYTF.

About this clone: The missing CDR3 end, 3 residues past where the read stops, is filled in from the germline J gene. The gene calls are TRBV10-3 and TRBJ1-5; TRBD1 might be the D (5 bases). The CDR3 is 14 residues long. In germline, CDR1 is ENHRY, CDR2 SYGVKD. V was shortened by 8 bases and J by 4 bases, with 15 bases between the two germline ends. CDR3 in amino acids: CAISPRDSNQPQHF. The CDR3 bases that were read are TGTGCCATCTCACCCCGGGACTCGAATCAGCCC.

Comments on this clone: The CDR3 end is not reached by the read, which stops 3 residues before it; the germline J gene fills it in. The rearrangement uses TRBV30 and TRBJ1-1, with D perhaps matching TRBD1 (6 bases). V shed 3 bases and J shed 4 bases, with 12 bases lying between them. This CDR3 spans 13 amino acids. CDR1 is GTSNPN and CDR2 is SVGIG in the germline V gene (reference sequence). The CDR3 DNA, read in part, is TGTGCCTGGAGCGTAAGGGGGAGCACTGAA. It encodes CAWSVRGSTE. The complete CDR3 sequence is CAWSVRGSTEAFF.

Details on this clone: Read sequence stops 3 residues before the CDR3 end, and the germline J gene provides the missing end. The V gene is TRBV2, the J gene TRBJ1-6; 7 bases are shared with TRBD1. The J segment lost 8 bases and the V segment lost 5 bases, leaving 3 bases of the junction unmatched. CDR1 and CDR2 from the germline V gene are SNHLY and FYNNEI. The CDR3 runs to 13 residues. The CDR3 bases that were read are TGTGCCAGCAGTCCTACAGGGGATTCACCC. Amino acid sequence: CASSPTGDSP. The entire CDR3 is CASSPTGDSPLHF.

Notes on this clone: The read gets to within 3 residues of the CDR3 end, and the germline J gene fills in the rest. The V and J genes are TRBV7-2 and TRBJ2-7; TRBD2 is a possible D gene (6 bases). The CDR3 covers 13 residues. CDR1 SGHTA and CDR2 FQGNSA come from the germline V gene. V lost 5 bases, J lost 6 bases, and 14 bases lay in between. The part of the CDR3 DNA that was read is TGTGCCAGCAGCCTCGGGACTTACGGCGAG. Amino acids: CASSLGTYGE. The full CDR3 protein reads CASSLGTYGEQYF.

About this clone: The read stops 3 residues short of the end of the CDR3; the missing end is completed from the germline J gene. The V and J genes are TRBV5-1 and TRBJ2-7; no clear D. V lost 1 base to trimming and J lost 3 bases, with 14 bases between them. The CDR3 is 15 amino acids. CDR1 and CDR2 (germline): SGHRS, YFSETQ. The sequenced CDR3 bases are TGCGCCAGCAGCTTGTCCCCCGACACCTTCTACGAG. It yields the protein CASSLSPDTFYE. The whole CDR3 sequence reads CASSLSPDTFYEQYF.

Remarks on this clone: The read terminates 3 residues ahead of where the CDR3 ends, so the germline J gene completes it. The V call is TRBV19, the J call TRBJ1-1; D is uncertain. In germline, CDR1 is LNHDA, CDR2 SQIVND (reference sequence). CDR3 size: 13 residues. V was pared by 8 bases and J by 1 base, with 11 bases between. The CDR3 region is CASGETTNTEAFF. CDR3 DNA (partial): TGTGCCAGTGGAGAGACTACGAACACTGAA.

For this clone: With the read ending 3 residues before the CDR3 end, the germline J gene is used to fill in that end. The genes are TRBV7-9 and TRBJ2-4, with a tentative D call TRBD2 (6 bases). Germline V gene sequence: CDR1 SEHNR, CDR2 FQNEAQ (reference sequence). V gave up 3 bases and J gave up 8 bases, with 14 bases separating them. The CDR3 consists of 14 residues. The CDR3 sequence is CASSFSGGGYIQYF. The covered CDR3 bases are TGTGCCAGCAGCTTTAGCGGTGGAGGGTACATT.